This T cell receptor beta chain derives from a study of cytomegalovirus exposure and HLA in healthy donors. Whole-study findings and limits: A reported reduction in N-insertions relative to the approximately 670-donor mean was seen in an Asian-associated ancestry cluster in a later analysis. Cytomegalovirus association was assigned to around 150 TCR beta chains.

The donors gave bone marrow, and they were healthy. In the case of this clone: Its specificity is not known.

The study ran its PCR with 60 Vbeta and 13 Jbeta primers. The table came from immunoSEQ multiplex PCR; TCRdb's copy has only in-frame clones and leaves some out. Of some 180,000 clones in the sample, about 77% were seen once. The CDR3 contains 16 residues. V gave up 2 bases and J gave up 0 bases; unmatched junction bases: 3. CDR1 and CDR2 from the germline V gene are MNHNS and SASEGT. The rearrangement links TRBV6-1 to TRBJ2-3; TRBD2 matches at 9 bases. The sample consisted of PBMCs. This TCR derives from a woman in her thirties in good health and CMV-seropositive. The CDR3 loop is CASSERAGGSTDTQYF. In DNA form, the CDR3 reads TGTGCCAGCAGTGAAAGAGCGGGGGGTAGCACAGATACGCAGTATTTT.